This T cell receptor beta chain originates from a study of technical replicates of blood from a handful of donors (dated by TCRdb to about 2017). This clone was detected a few times. What antigen it recognizes has not been identified. Base qualities were left out, and no much larger clone turns up one base away. The trim is 8 bases for V and 2 bases for J, with a gap of 10 bases between the germline ends. CDR1 and CDR2 are read off the germline V gene as SNHLY and FYNNEI. Taken from cysteine to phenylalanine, the CDR3 has 13 residues. Left in the record is the CDR3 DNA by itself, 39 bases read in frame from the first base. Libraries were constructed by the immunoSEQ multiplex PCR assay. This immuneACCESS table, as held by TCRdb, lists in-frame sequences with V and J called but not all clones. Of the missing ones, under half trace to an unresolved V gene in checked studies; the others have no known cause. Recorded for this sample are more than 70,000 clones; around 90% of them occurred a single time. The top ten clones comprise 0.27% of the sample.

The sample comprised T cells isolated from PBMCs. The clonotype was recovered from a human donor in good health. The sequence is built from TRBV2 and TRBJ2-1; TRBD2 could be the D gene, as 6 bases match. The CDR3 region: CASLAIPYNEQFF. Here is the DNA: TGTGCCAGCCTAGCGATACCCTACAATGAGCAGTTCTTC.